This T cell receptor beta chain emerged from a study of response to subunit inactivated influenza vaccine. Study-wide findings and caveats: Each seasonal flu vaccination may recruit only limited new T cells, authors suggested.

MiXCR, applied by TCRdb to the RT-PCR reads, yields one record per CDR3 protein. The sample lists 650,000 to 850,000 distinct CDR3 sequences, about 15% seen once, with around 6.5% in the top ten. Concerning this clonotype: What it recognizes is unknown. Compared with germline, one end of the junction differs, possibly owing to a read error.

Germline assignment: CDR1 SGHRS and CDR2 YFSETQ. This CDR3 region has 14 residues. The TCR originated in a man in his fifties or sixties who received an inactivated influenza vaccine. The input for sequencing was PBMCs from blood, taken around 14 days before vaccination. The chain links TRBV5-1 to TRBJ2-1; D gene ambiguous. The CDR3 sequence is CASRLDLSYNEQFF. In DNA, the CDR3 is TGCGCCAGCAGGTTGGACCTCTCCTACAATGAGCAGTTCTTC.